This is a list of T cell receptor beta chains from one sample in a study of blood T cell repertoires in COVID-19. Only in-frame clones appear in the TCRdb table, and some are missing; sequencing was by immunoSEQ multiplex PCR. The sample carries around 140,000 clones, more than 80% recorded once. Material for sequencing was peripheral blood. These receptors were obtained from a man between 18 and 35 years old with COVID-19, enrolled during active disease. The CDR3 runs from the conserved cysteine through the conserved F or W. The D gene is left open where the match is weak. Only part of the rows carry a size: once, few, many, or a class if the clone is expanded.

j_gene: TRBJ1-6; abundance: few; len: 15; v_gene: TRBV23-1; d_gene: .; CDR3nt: TGCGCCAGCAGTCAATCGAGGGGGATGGATTCACCCCTCCACTTT; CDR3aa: CASSQSRGMDSPLHF
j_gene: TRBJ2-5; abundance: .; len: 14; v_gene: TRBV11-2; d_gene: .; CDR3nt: TGTGCCAGCAGACTCACACGGAAGCGTGAGACCCAGTACTTC; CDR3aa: CASRLTRKRETQYF
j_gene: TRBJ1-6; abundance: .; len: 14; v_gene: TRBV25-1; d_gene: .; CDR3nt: TGTGCCAGCAGTCCCGGGTTACCAAATTCACCCCTCCACTTT; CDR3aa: CASSPGLPNSPLHF
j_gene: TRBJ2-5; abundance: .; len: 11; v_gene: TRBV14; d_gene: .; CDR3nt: TGTGCCAGCTCAGTGTCGGAGACCCAGTACTTC; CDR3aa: CASSVSETQYF
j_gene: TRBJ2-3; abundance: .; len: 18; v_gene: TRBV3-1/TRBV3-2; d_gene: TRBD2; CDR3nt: TGTGCCAGCAGCCAAGTATCCAGGGGGACTAGCGGGGCTAGAACGCAGTATTTT; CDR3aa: CASSQVSRGTSGARTQYF
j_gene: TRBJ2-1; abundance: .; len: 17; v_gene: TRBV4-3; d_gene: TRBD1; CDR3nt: TGCGCCAGCAGCCAAGATATTCACAGGGGTTTCGGTAATGAGCAGTTCTTC; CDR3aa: CASSQDIHRGFGNEQFF
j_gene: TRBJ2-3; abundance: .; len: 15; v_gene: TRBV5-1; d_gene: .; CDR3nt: TGCGCCAGCAGCTTGGGCGGGACCATCACAGATACGCAGTATTTT; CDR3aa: CASSLGGTITDTQYF
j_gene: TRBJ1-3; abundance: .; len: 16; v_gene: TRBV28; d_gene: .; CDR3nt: TGTGCCAGCAGTTCCCCTGCGGGGGGCCCTGGAAACACCATATATTTT; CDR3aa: CASSSPAGGPGNTIYF
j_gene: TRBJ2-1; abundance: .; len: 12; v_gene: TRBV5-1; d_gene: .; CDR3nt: TGCGCCAGCAGCTTCCCGGGGGACGAGCAGTTCTTC; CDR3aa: CASSFPGDEQFF
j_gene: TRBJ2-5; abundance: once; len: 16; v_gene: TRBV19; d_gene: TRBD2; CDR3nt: TGTGCCAGTAGTATGGTACTAGCGGGGACGGGGGAGACCCAGTACTTC; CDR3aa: CASSMVLAGTGETQYF
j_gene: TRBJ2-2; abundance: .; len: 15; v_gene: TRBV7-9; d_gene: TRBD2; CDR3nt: TGTGCCAGCAGATCAACTAGCGGTAACACCGGGGAGCTGTTTTTT; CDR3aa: CASRSTSGNTGELFF
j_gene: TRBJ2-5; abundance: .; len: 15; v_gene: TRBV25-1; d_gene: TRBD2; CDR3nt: TGTGCCAGCAGTGAGACTAGCGGAACCCAAGAGACCCAGTACTTC; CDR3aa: CASSETSGTQETQYF
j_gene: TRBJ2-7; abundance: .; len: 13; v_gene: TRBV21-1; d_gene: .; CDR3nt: TGTGCCAGCAGCCTTCACTGCCCGCGCGAGCAGTACTTC; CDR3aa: CASSLHCPREQYF
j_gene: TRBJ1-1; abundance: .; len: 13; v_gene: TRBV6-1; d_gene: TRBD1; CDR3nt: TGTGCCAGCAGTGAACAGGGGGCGACTGAAGCTTTCTTT; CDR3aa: CASSEQGATEAFF
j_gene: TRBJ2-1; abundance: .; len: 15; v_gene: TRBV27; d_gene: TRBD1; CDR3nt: TGTGCCAGCAGTTTATCATGGACAGGGTGGAATGAGCAGTTCTTC; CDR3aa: CASSLSWTGWNEQFF
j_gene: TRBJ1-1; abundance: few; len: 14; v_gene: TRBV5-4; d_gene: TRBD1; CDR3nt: TGTGCCAGCAGCTCAAGGACAGGGAACACTGAAGCTTTCTTT; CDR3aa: CASSSRTGNTEAFF
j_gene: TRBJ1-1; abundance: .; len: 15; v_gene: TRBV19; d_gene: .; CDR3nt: TGTGCCAGTAGTGCCAACGGACAGTGGGTCCCAGAAGCTTTCTTT; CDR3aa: CASSANGQWVPEAFF